This T cell receptor beta chain was captured in a study of response to subunit inactivated influenza vaccine. There are a few counts of this clonotype. Its antigen is not identified. CDR3 length equals 15 residues. V dropped 2 bases and J dropped 2; count of bases not matched to a gene: 7. Germline V gene data show CDR1 as SQVTM and CDR2 as ANQGSEA. MiXCR, run by TCRdb on the RT-PCR reads, gives a single entry per CDR3 protein. The data contain fewer than 750,000 distinct CDR3 sequences, less than 15% of them seen just once; the ten biggest clones take up around 10%. General study results and limits: Authors suggested each seasonal influenza vaccination recruits few new T cells.

The sequenced sample was PBMCs from blood, obtained roughly 12 days after vaccination. The J gene is TRBJ2-7, the V gene TRBV29-1; 9 nucleotides align to TRBD1. This sequence originates from a man aged 50 to 59 who received an inactivated influenza vaccine. The CDR3 nucleotides are TGCAGCGTTGAAACAGGGACAGGGCACCCCTACGAGCAGTACTTC. Translation: CSVETGTGHPYEQYF.